Below are 19 T cell receptor beta chains sequenced from a single sample in a study of cytomegalovirus exposure and HLA in healthy donors. The repertoire was sequenced with immunoSEQ multiplex PCR; TCRdb's copy has only in-frame clones and lacks some. The table includes 30,000 to 40,000 clones, approximately 92% detected once. Material: PBMCs. These receptor sequences come from a man aged 18 to 30 in good health and CMV-seronegative.

The chain recombines TRBV19 with TRBJ2-3; 10 positions agree with TRBD2. Germline lookup yields CDR1 LNHDA and CDR2 SQIVND (reference sequence). The CDR3 runs 13 residues. V lost 6 bases to trimming and J lost 4 bases; unmatched junction nucleotides: 1. The DNA of the CDR3 is TGTGCCAGTAGGGGACTAGCGTCAGATACGCAGTATTTT. It encodes CASRGLASDTQYF.

The table lists this clone with a count of one. The gene calls are TRBV7-3 and TRBJ2-5, with D maybe TRBD1 (6 bases). Trimming removed 0 bases at V and 5 bases at J, with 13 bases between. Germline loops: CDR1 SGHTA, CDR2 FQGTGA. This CDR3 is 15 amino acids long. CDR3 DNA: TGTGCCAGCAGCTTAACCGGGACACCCGCGGAGACCCAGTACTTC. This gives the protein CASSLTGTPAETQYF.

The chain joins TRBV7-2 to TRBJ2-2; tentatively, D is TRBD2 (6 bases). This CDR3 comprises 17 residues. Germline lookup yields CDR1 SGHTA and CDR2 FQGNSA. Trimming cost V 4 bases and J 0 bases, with 15 bases left between them. The CDR3 sequence is CASSWGNIAANTGELFF. The DNA of the CDR3 is TGTGCCAGCAGCTGGGGGAATATAGCGGCGAACACCGGGGAGCTGTTTTTT. The full variable domain, completed using reference TRBV7-2 and TRBJ2-2, is GAGVSQSPSNKVTEKGKDVELRCDPISGHTALYWYRQSLGQGLEFLIYFQGNSAPDKSGLPSDRFSAERTGGSVSTLTIQRTQQEDSAVYLCASSWGNIAANTGELFFGEGSRLTVL.

The chain employs TRBV25-1 and TRBJ2-7; possibly TRBD2 for D (6 bases). There are 11 residues in the CDR3. Germline-derived CDR1 and CDR2 are MGHDK and SYGVNS. V lost 8 bases and J lost 4, with 9 bases in between. The CDR3, as DNA: TGTGCCAGCGGCGGAGGGTACGAGCAGTACTTC. Protein sequence: CASGGGYEQYF.

The sample holds one count of this clone. J is TRBJ1-5 and V is TRBV5-4; TRBD1 might be the D (6 bases). The CDR3 covers 13 residues. Germline V gene data show CDR1 as SGHNT and CDR2 as YYREEE (reference sequence). V was trimmed by 2 bases and J by 4 bases, leaving 7 bases between them. CDR3 in amino acids: CASSFDRNQPQHF. The CDR3 DNA follows: TGTGCCAGCAGCTTCGACAGGAATCAGCCCCAGCATTTT.

The rearrangement joins TRBV9 to TRBJ2-5; 7 bases match TRBD2. The CDR3 runs 14 residues. The V segment lost 0 bases and the J segment 3 bases; nucleotides outside the gene matches: 2. Germline CDR1 reads SGDLS; CDR2 reads YYNGEE. This CDR3 is CASSVGGGKETQYF. CDR3 nucleotides: TGTGCCAGCAGCGTAGGGGGGGGAAAAGAGACCCAGTACTTC.

The chain carries TRBV5-1 and TRBJ2-2; D may be TRBD1 (6 bases). Germline V gives CDR1 SGHRS, CDR2 YFSETQ. CDR3 length: 15 residues. Trimming removed 5 bases at V and 0 bases at J, with 11 bases between. The CDR3 region has the DNA TGCGCCAGCAGTCCCGGGACACCGAACACCGGGGAGCTGTTTTTT. Encoded protein: CASSPGTPNTGELFF.

The chain combines TRBV18 with TRBJ2-3, with 8 bases lining up with TRBD2. The CDR3 totals 15 residues. The germline V gene encodes CDR1 KGHSH and CDR2 LQKENI. Trimming removed 6 bases from V and 9 bases from J; junction bases left unmatched: 14. The CDR3 spells CASSSSGGPSGTQYF. As DNA, the CDR3 is TGTGCCAGCTCGAGCTCGGGGGGGCCCTCCGGGACGCAGTATTTT.

The rearrangement uses TRBV5-1 and TRBJ1-1; tentative D call: TRBD1 (6 bases). This CDR3 has 16 residues. The germline V gene encodes CDR1 SGHRS and CDR2 YFSETQ. The V end was cut by 0 bases, the J end by 4 bases, with 16 bases between. The DNA for the CDR3 is TGCGCCAGCAGCTTGGAACCCACAGGGTCTGGCACTGAAGCTTTCTTT. This codes for CASSLEPTGSGTEAFF.

The CDR3 loop reads CASSTTGGRKAFF. CDR3 bases: TGTGCCAGCAGCACAACAGGGGGCCGAAAAGCTTTCTTT. J is TRBJ1-1 and V is TRBV7-3; TRBD1 matches at 9 bases. There are 13 residues in the CDR3. Germline CDR1 SGHTA, CDR2 FQGTGA. V was pared by 5 bases and J by 9 bases, with 7 bases of the junction left unmatched.

The CDR3 DNA sequence: TGTGCCTGGAGTACTTCAGGGGGACCCGCAAGGGGCTACACCTTC. This sequence encodes CAWSTSGGPARGYTF. V is TRBV30 and J is TRBJ1-2; 7 positions agree with TRBD1. This CDR3 spans 15 amino acids. CDR1 and CDR2 from the germline V gene are GTSNPN and SVGIG (reference sequence). The V segment lost 2 bases and the J segment 8 bases; nucleotides outside the gene matches: 14.

As regards this clone: The junction shows a germline mismatch at one end, possibly a read error. The gene calls are TRBV7-7 and TRBJ1-1; D is perhaps TRBD1 (6 bases). Germline V gives CDR1 SSHAT, CDR2 FNYEAQ (reference sequence). The CDR3 is 13 residues long. The DNA for the CDR3 is TGTGCTAGCAGCTTGAGACAGGACACTGAAGCTTTCTTT. Protein: CASSLRQDTEAFF.

In nucleotides, the CDR3 is TGTGCCAGCTCACCAAGGGACAGGGATAGGGACATTCAGTACTTC. Translated: CASSPRDRDRDIQYF. The chain has TRBV18 and TRBJ2-4; 9 positions match TRBD1. Germline loops: CDR1 KGHSH, CDR2 LQKENI. J lost 8 bases, V lost 2 bases, and 7 bases had no gene match. This CDR3 spans 15 amino acids.

The chain couples TRBV9 to TRBJ2-7; 8 nucleotides agree with TRBD2. Looked up from germline, CDR1 is SGDLS and CDR2 is YYNGEE. This CDR3 is 15 amino acids long. V lost 4 bases and J lost 3; bases outside the gene matches: 9. The CDR3 sequence is CASSPREARGYEQYF. CDR3 DNA: TGTGCCAGCAGCCCGCGGGAGGCCCGGGGCTACGAGCAGTACTTC.

This clone was counted a single time. The chain links TRBV5-1 to TRBJ2-6; D not resolved. The V gene's germline CDR1 is SGHRS and CDR2 YFSETQ. The CDR3 sequence is 15 residues long. Trimming removed 3 bases from V and 0 bases from J, with 7 bases in between. CDR3 protein: CASSYRFSGANVLTF. DNA of the CDR3: TGCGCCAGCAGCTACCGGTTCTCTGGGGCCAACGTCCTGACTTTC. Together with reference TRBV5-1 and TRBJ2-6, the CDR3 gives the full variable domain: KAGVTQTPRYLIKTRGQQVTLSCSPISGHRSVSWYQQTPGQGLQFLFEYFSETQRNKGNFPGRFSGRQFSNSRSEMNVSTLELGDSALYLCASSYRFSGANVLTFGAGSRLTVL.

CDR3 region: CASSPRTSPQTQYF. The CDR3 bases are TGTGCCAGCAGCCCCCGGACTAGTCCCCAGACCCAGTACTTC. This sequence joins TRBV9 and TRBJ2-5; 7 bases align to TRBD2. V trimming: 4 bases; J trimming: 6 bases; junction bases outside the gene matches: 9. Germline assignment: CDR1 SGDLS and CDR2 YYNGEE. This CDR3 is 14 amino acids long.

This sequence joins TRBV6-5 and TRBJ1-2; 7 positions agree with TRBD1. This CDR3 has 12 amino acids. Germline V CDR1 and CDR2: MNHEY, SVGAGI. The J segment lost 8 bases and the V segment lost 6 bases, leaving 6 bases of the junction unmatched. CDR3 nucleotides: TGTGCCAGCAGCCGGGACAGTCAAGGCTACACCTTC. It yields the protein CASSRDSQGYTF.

The sample holds one count of this clone. This chain uses TRBV11-2 with TRBJ2-7, with 7 nucleotides matching TRBD2. This CDR3 is built from 15 residues. Germline CDR1 is SGHAT and CDR2 is FQNNGV. V was clipped by 0 bases and J by 5 bases; unmatched bases: 7. CDR3 residues: CASSLEGGSGHEQYF. The CDR3 nucleotides are TGTGCCAGCAGCTTAGAAGGCGGGAGTGGCCACGAGCAGTACTTC.

V usage is TRBV9 and J usage is TRBJ2-7; D may be TRBD1 (5 bases). CDR3 length: 13 residues. Germline CDR1 is SGDLS and CDR2 is YYNGEE. V gave up 3 bases and J gave up 12 bases, with 19 bases separating them. CDR3 bases: TGTGCCAGCAGCGCTTTAGGAAGGGGAATCTTGTACTTC. It translates to CASSALGRGILYF.